Below, 25 T cell receptor beta chains from the same sample are listed, as sequenced in a study of blood T cell repertoires in COVID-19. The repertoire was sequenced with immunoSEQ multiplex PCR; TCRdb's copy has only in-frame clones and lacks some. The table has 70,000 to 100,000 clones, around 89% seen once. Material: peripheral blood. Every receptor here comes from a man aged 50-59 years with COVID-19, enrolled during active disease.

The chain uses TRBV19 and TRBJ2-1, with 9 bases that match TRBD2. The length of the CDR3 is 16 residues. The V segment lost 0 bases and the J segment 9 bases; nucleotides outside the gene matches: 9. From germline, CDR1 is LNHDA and CDR2 SQIVND (reference sequence). The CDR3 is CASSIESGRGGLEQFF. The CDR3 DNA reads as TGTGCCAGTAGTATAGAAAGCGGGCGGGGGGGCCTTGAGCAGTTCTTC.

V usage is TRBV7-9 and J usage is TRBJ2-5; 8 bases are a match to TRBD2. After removal of 5 bases from V and 7 bases from J, the junction contained 9 bases not matched to a gene. Looked up from germline, CDR1 is SEHNR and CDR2 is FQNEAQ (reference sequence). The CDR3 consists of 14 residues. The CDR3 nucleotides are TGTGCCAGCAGCCCCCCGGGAGGGAGGGCGACCCAGTACTTC. Translating it yields CASSPPGGRATQYF.

The V and J genes are TRBV5-6 and TRBJ2-7; TRBD1 matches at 9 bases. Germline V CDR1 and CDR2: SGHDT, YYEEEE. V trimming: 5 bases; J trimming: 1 base; junction bases outside the gene matches: 4. The CDR3 has 14 residues. DNA of the CDR3: TGTGCCAGCAGGTCCGGGACAGGGTCCTACGAGCAGTACTTC. Protein product: CASRSGTGSYEQYF.

This rearrangement joins TRBV19 to TRBJ1-2, with a possible D match to TRBD1 (6 bases). The CDR3 sequence is 13 residues long. Germline V lookup: CDR1 LNHDA, CDR2 SQIVND (reference sequence). The CDR3 loop is CAIGGPPNYGYTF. CDR3 coding DNA: TGTGCGATAGGGGGACCGCCTAACTATGGCTACACCTTC.

V gene TRBV9 combines with J gene TRBJ1-3, with a weak D call TRBD1 (6 bases). The V gene lost 0 bases and the J gene lost 2 bases, with 12 bases spanning the gap. CDR1 and CDR2 (germline): SGDLS, YYNGEE. The CDR3 length is 16 residues. This CDR3 is CASSVAGDITGNTIYF. The DNA of the CDR3 is TGTGCCAGCAGCGTAGCTGGGGACATCACTGGAAACACCATATATTTT.

The rearrangement links TRBV5-1 to TRBJ2-3; 10 bases agree with TRBD2. This CDR3 comprises 15 residues. CDR1 SGHRS and CDR2 YFSETQ come from the germline V gene. Losses at the gene ends were 2 bases for V and 2 bases for J; bases not matched to a gene: 2. The CDR3 region has the DNA TGCGCCAGCAGCTTCGGACTAGCGGTCACAGATACGCAGTATTTT. Its translation: CASSFGLAVTDTQYF.

The chain has TRBV5-1 and TRBJ2-3; TRBD1 aligns across 8 bases. In germline, CDR1 is SGHRS, CDR2 YFSETQ. The CDR3 length is 16 residues. Unmatched junction bases numbered 11, after V lost 4 bases and J lost 4 bases. CDR3 protein: CASSGWQGASADTQYF. For the CDR3, the DNA is TGCGCCAGCAGCGGGTGGCAGGGGGCGAGCGCAGATACGCAGTATTTT.

This sequence joins TRBV9 and TRBJ2-7; tentative D call: TRBD1 (5 bases). CDR1 and CDR2 (germline): SGDLS, YYNGEE. This CDR3 is built from 14 residues. With 4 bases removed from V and 2 bases from J, the gap between germline ends came to 13 bases. This CDR3 reads CASSYSQGTYEQYF. Written as DNA, the CDR3 is TGTGCCAGCAGCTACTCGCAGGGAACCTACGAGCAGTACTTC.

This clone appeared once. The chain uses TRBV7-2 and TRBJ2-7; 11 bases line up with TRBD2. The J segment lost 6 bases and the V segment lost 0 bases, leaving 4 bases of the junction unmatched. This CDR3 contains 15 residues. Per germline, CDR1 SGHTA and CDR2 FQGNSA. The CDR3 sequence is CASSLAASGGLEQYF. Here the CDR3 DNA reads TGTGCCAGCAGCTTAGCGGCTAGCGGGGGGCTCGAGCAGTACTTC.

J is TRBJ1-1 and V is TRBV2; TRBD1 agrees at 7 bases. The CDR3 runs 11 residues. Germline-derived CDR1 and CDR2 are SNHLY and FYNNEI. J was trimmed by 7 bases and V by 6 bases; bases with no gene match: 2. The CDR3 loop is CASSRDSEAFF. The CDR3 DNA sequence: TGTGCCAGCAGCCGGGACAGTGAAGCTTTCTTT.

The table lists this clone with a few counts. The V call is TRBV5-1, the J call TRBJ1-2; a possible D gene is TRBD1 (6 bases). V was shortened by 2 bases and J by 6 bases, with 11 bases between the two germline ends. The CDR3 spans 13 residues. Germline CDR1 is SGHRS and CDR2 is YFSETQ. CDR3 region: CASSFGEGDGYTF. The CDR3 region has the DNA TGCGCCAGCAGCTTTGGGGAGGGGGATGGCTACACCTTC.

This chain links TRBV5-4 with TRBJ1-1; 7 bases align to TRBD1. This CDR3 region has 15 residues. Trimming cost V 1 base and J 1 base; bases outside gene matches: 4. In germline, CDR1 is SGHNT, CDR2 YYREEE (reference sequence). CDR3 residues: CASSLFRTGNTEAFF. The DNA for the CDR3 is TGTGCCAGCAGCTTGTTTAGGACAGGGAACACTGAAGCTTTCTTT.

V is TRBV6-5 and J is TRBJ1-4; D is unresolved. CDR3 length: 15 amino acids. Germline V CDR1 and CDR2: MNHEY, SVGAGI. Trimming stripped 5 bases from V and 4 bases from J, with 14 bases between. CDR3 sequence reads: CASSPSGINNEKLFF. The DNA for the CDR3 is TGTGCCAGCAGTCCGTCAGGAATAAATAATGAAAAACTGTTTTTT.

The chain links TRBV28 to TRBJ1-4; a possible D gene is TRBD1 (6 bases). This CDR3 spans 15 amino acids. The germline CDR1 and CDR2 sequences are MDHEN and SYDVKM. V lost 6 bases to trimming and J lost 5 bases, with 16 bases between them. The CDR3 DNA reads TGTGCCAGCAGCCAAACAGGGAGGGGGAATGAAAAACTGTTTTTT. It translates to CASSQTGRGNEKLFF.

The chain is built from TRBV15 and TRBJ1-4; 7 nucleotides match TRBD1. The germline CDR1 and CDR2 sequences are LNHNV and YYDKDF (reference sequence). Germline trimming cut 3 bases from V and 10 bases from J; bases unmatched to any gene: 2. This CDR3 comprises 12 residues. CDR3 nucleotide sequence: TGTGCCACCAGCAGCCGGACAGGAAAACTGTTTTTT. Translation: CATSSRTGKLFF.

This rearrangement joins TRBV28 to TRBJ1-5; weak D call: TRBD1 (5 bases). Germline V gene sequence: CDR1 MDHEN, CDR2 SYDVKM. Trimming took 5 bases from V and 3 from J, leaving 14 bases between them. The CDR3 extends over 15 amino acids. The CDR3, as DNA: TGTGCCAGCAGTAACCCGACAGTATACAATCAGCCCCAGCATTTT. Translation gives CASSNPTVYNQPQHF.

DNA of the CDR3: TGTGCCAGCTCACTCATGGGGGGGGAGTACGAGCAGTACTTC. This sequence encodes CASSLMGGEYEQYF. The J gene is TRBJ2-7, the V gene TRBV18, with TRBD2 identical over 7 bases. V gave up 4 bases and J gave up 4 bases; unmatched junction bases: 7. This CDR3 region has 14 residues. Germline CDR1 and CDR2: KGHSH and LQKENI.

The CDR3 region is CASSLSTSGTDEQYF. CDR3 nucleotide sequence: TGTGCCAGCAGCTTAAGTACTAGCGGAACTGACGAGCAGTACTTC. The rearrangement uses TRBV7-3 and TRBJ2-7; 8 nucleotides line up with TRBD2. CDR1 and CDR2 from the germline V gene are SGHTA and FQGTGA. Trimming took 1 base from V and 5 from J; bases not matched to a gene: 7. The CDR3 extends over 15 amino acids.

The chain carries TRBV7-6 and TRBJ1-3, with TRBD1 identical over 7 bases. After removal of 3 bases from V and 0 bases from J, the junction contained 11 bases not matched to a gene. Germline CDR1 reads SGHVS; CDR2 reads FNYEAQ. This CDR3 contains 18 residues. The CDR3: CASSLGPTGLSSGNTIYF. The CDR3 DNA reads TGTGCCAGCAGCTTGGGGCCGACAGGGCTCAGCTCTGGAAACACCATATATTTT.

The V call is TRBV6-5, the J call TRBJ1-1; possibly TRBD1 for D (6 bases). From germline, CDR1 is MNHEY and CDR2 SVGAGI. The CDR3 covers 15 residues. V was clipped by 8 bases and J by 0 bases, with 16 bases between them. The DNA for the CDR3 is TGTGCCAGCGGGCCTGGGGGCTCCATGAACACTGAAGCTTTCTTT. This encodes CASGPGGSMNTEAFF.

V and J are TRBV28 and TRBJ2-7; TRBD2 agrees at 8 bases. This CDR3 is built from 14 residues. Germline values: CDR1 MDHEN, CDR2 SYDVKM. J lost 0 bases, V lost 7 bases, and 5 bases had no gene match. CDR3 loop: CASTRAGGSYEQYF. In DNA, the CDR3 is TGTGCCAGCACCAGGGCGGGGGGCTCCTACGAGCAGTACTTC.

This chain connects TRBV29-1 to TRBJ2-7; the D gene is possibly TRBD2 (6 bases). This CDR3 contains 14 residues. V gave up 0 bases and J gave up 3 bases, with 12 bases separating them. Germline-derived CDR1 and CDR2 are SQVTM and ANQGSEA. CDR3 sequence reads: CSVEDGAGIYEQYF. The CDR3 nucleotides read TGCAGCGTTGAAGACGGGGCGGGGATCTACGAGCAGTACTTC.

The chain links TRBV11-3 to TRBJ2-7; D uncertain. Germline CDR1 SGHNT, CDR2 YENEEA. This CDR3 has 15 amino acids. Trimming removed 2 bases at V and 3 bases at J, with 14 bases between. Written as DNA, the CDR3 is TGTGCCAGCAGCTTAAAATCAACCAGTCTCTACGAGCAGTACTTC. Residues: CASSLKSTSLYEQYF.

V is TRBV11-1 and J is TRBJ2-5, with 11 bases aligning to TRBD1. The CDR3 consists of 15 residues. Germline V gene lookup returns CDR1 SGHAT and CDR2 FQDESV (reference sequence). Trimming took 4 bases from V and 5 from J; bases not matched to a gene: 6. The CDR3 DNA follows: TGTGCCAGCAGCTCCGGACAGGGGGCTTGGGAGACCCAGTACTTC. This translates into CASSSGQGAWETQYF.

J is TRBJ2-7 and V is TRBV6-2 or TRBV6-3; 7 bases fit TRBD1. With V trimmed by 6 bases and J by 1 base, 21 bases remained unmatched. Germline CDR1 and CDR2: MNHEY and SVGEGT. This CDR3 is 19 amino acids long. Here the CDR3 DNA reads TGTGCCAGCAGCTCGGGGCCAGGGGGAGAGGTAACGGGGTCCTACGAGCAGTACTTC. Residues: CASSSGPGGEVTGSYEQYF.